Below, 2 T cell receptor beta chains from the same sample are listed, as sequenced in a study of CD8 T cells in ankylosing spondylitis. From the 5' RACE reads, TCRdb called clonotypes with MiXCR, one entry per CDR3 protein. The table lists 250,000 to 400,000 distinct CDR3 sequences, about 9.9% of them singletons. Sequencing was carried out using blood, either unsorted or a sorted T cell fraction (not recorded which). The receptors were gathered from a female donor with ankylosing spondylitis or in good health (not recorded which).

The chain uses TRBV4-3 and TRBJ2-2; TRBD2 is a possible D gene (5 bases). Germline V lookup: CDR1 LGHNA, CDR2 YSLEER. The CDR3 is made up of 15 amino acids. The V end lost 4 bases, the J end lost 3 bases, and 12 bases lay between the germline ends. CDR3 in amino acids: CASSRRGSYTGELFF. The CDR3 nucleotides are TGCGCCAGCAGCCGGAGAGGGAGCTACACCGGGGAGCTGTTTTTT.

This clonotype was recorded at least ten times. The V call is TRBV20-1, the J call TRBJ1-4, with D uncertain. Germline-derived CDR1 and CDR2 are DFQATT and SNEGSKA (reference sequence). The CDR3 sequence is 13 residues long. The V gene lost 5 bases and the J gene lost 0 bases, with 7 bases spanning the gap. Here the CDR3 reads CSAGYATNEKLFF. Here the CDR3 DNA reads TGCAGTGCTGGTTATGCAACTAATGAAAAACTGTTTTTT.